Below are 10 T cell receptor beta chains sequenced from a single sample in a study of blood T cell repertoires in COVID-19. Data came from immunoSEQ multiplex PCR; TCRdb stores just in-frame clones and leaves some out. The sample yields about 62,000 clones, over 75% seen once. The sequencing sample was made of peripheral blood. These receptors came from a woman aged 55-70 years with COVID-19, enrolled during active disease.

The chain links TRBV5-3 to TRBJ1-5; D perhaps matches TRBD1 (6 bases). TRBV5-3 is sorted into the ORF group, with uncertain function. With 4 bases removed from V and 1 base from J, the gap between germline ends came to 15 bases. This CDR3 region has 16 residues. The CDR3 sequence is CARSPTGSWSNQPQHF. The CDR3 nucleotides are TGTGCCAGAAGCCCCACAGGGAGTTGGAGCAATCAGCCCCAGCATTTT.

The chain has TRBV28 and TRBJ1-2; D gene ambiguous. In germline, CDR1 is MDHEN, CDR2 SYDVKM. V was shortened by 7 bases and J by 3 bases, with 9 bases between the two germline ends. The CDR3 covers 12 residues. The CDR3 DNA reads TGTGCCAGCAATTCCCCGGACTATGGCTACACCTTC. Its translation: CASNSPDYGYTF.

The table lists this clone with a count of one. J is TRBJ1-5 and V is TRBV19; no firm D call. CDR3 size: 15 residues. Looked up from germline, CDR1 is LNHDA and CDR2 is SQIVND (reference sequence). V shed 4 bases and J shed 0 bases, with 10 bases lying between them. The chain's CDR3 is CASSTDVYSNQPQHF. In nucleotides, the CDR3 is TGTGCCAGTAGTACAGACGTTTATAGCAATCAGCCCCAGCATTTT.

CDR3 bases: TGTGCCTGGAGTGTACGTGTAATGACAGGGGGCGCGAACAATCAGCCCCAGCATTTT. Translation: CAWSVRVMTGGANNQPQHF. This rearrangement joins TRBV30 to TRBJ1-5; 10 bases are shared with TRBD1. Germline lookup yields CDR1 GTSNPN and CDR2 SVGIG (reference sequence). Trimming cost V 0 bases and J 3 bases; bases outside gene matches: 14. This CDR3 contains 19 residues.

This chain uses TRBV15 with TRBJ2-5; D gene unclear. The germline CDR1 and CDR2 sequences are LNHNV and YYDKDF (reference sequence). This CDR3 spans 12 amino acids. V gave up 3 bases and J gave up 4 bases, with 6 bases separating them. The CDR3 region has the DNA TGTGCCACCAGCAGGGTCGGAGAGACCCAGTACTTC. This gives the protein CATSRVGETQYF.

This clone turned up a few times. The chain carries TRBV5-6 and TRBJ2-7, with a tentative D call TRBD2 (6 bases). This CDR3 has 14 residues. V was clipped by 2 bases and J by 0 bases, with 9 bases between them. Germline CDR1 SGHDT, CDR2 YYEEEE. CDR3 residues: CASSFIGSSYEQYF. As DNA, the CDR3 is TGTGCCAGCAGCTTTATCGGGAGCTCCTACGAGCAGTACTTC. Looking up the rest from reference TRBV5-6 and TRBJ2-7 gives the full variable domain: DAGVTQSPTHLIKTRGQQVTLRCSPKSGHDTVSWYQQALGQGPQFIFQYYEEEERQRGNFPDRFSGHQFPNYSSELNVNALLLGDSALYLCASSFIGSSYEQYFGPGTRLTVT.

The CDR3 sequence: CATSRDLSLYGYTF. As DNA, the CDR3 is TGTGCCACCAGCAGAGATCTAAGTTTGTATGGCTACACCTTC. The chain combines TRBV15 with TRBJ1-2; D uncertain. CDR3 length: 14 residues. CDR1 LNHNV and CDR2 YYDKDF come from the germline V gene (reference sequence). The V gene lost 0 bases and the J gene lost 5 bases, with 10 bases spanning the gap.

This clone has a handful of counts. The chain links TRBV4-2 to TRBJ1-3, with 8 bases that match TRBD1. The CDR3 length is 17 residues. J gave up 4 bases and V 1 base, and 9 bases lay outside the gene matches. Germline V CDR1 and CDR2: LGHNA, YNFKEQ. This chain's CDR3 is CASSQGGDRSVGNTIYF. DNA for the CDR3: TGTGCCAGCAGCCAAGGGGGGGACAGGTCGGTAGGAAACACCATATATTTT.

The chain links TRBV9 to TRBJ1-1; possible D gene TRBD1, 6 bases. This CDR3 is built from 13 residues. Between the trimmed V and J ends, which lost 4 bases and 6 bases, there was a span of 13 bases. The germline CDR1 and CDR2 sequences are SGDLS and YYNGEE. CDR3 residues: CASSKTGQPEAFF. The CDR3, as DNA: TGTGCCAGCAGCAAGACAGGACAGCCTGAAGCTTTCTTT.

This chain joins TRBV7-2 and TRBJ2-5, with 12 bases that match TRBD2. CDR3 length: 16 residues. Germline V gene data show CDR1 as SGHTA and CDR2 as FQGNSA. V lost 0 bases and J lost 5; bases outside the gene matches: 4. CDR3 nucleotide sequence: TGTGCCAGCAGCTTAGCGGCTAGCGGGAGGGTGGAGACCCAGTACTTC. It codes for CASSLAASGRVETQYF.